What follows describes a single TCR beta chain. The target antigen is unknown. The entry originates in a study of cytomegalovirus exposure and HLA in healthy donors. The study, taken as a whole, reports: What TCR beta sequences reportedly achieved was accurate prediction of HLA-A and HLA-B alleles in most subjects. Earlier analysis looked at TCR beta V segments, and most were productive about 90% or about 30% of the time.

The PCR ran on 60 Vbeta and 13 Jbeta primers. Clones were sequenced by immunoSEQ multiplex PCR, and TCRdb holds only the in-frame ones, with some missing. The sample has some 110,000 clones; 75% to 85% are singletons. This cohort consisted of healthy bone marrow donors. Per the germline V gene, CDR1 is LNHDA and CDR2 is SQIVND (reference sequence). The V gene lost 5 bases and the J gene lost 3 bases, with 14 bases spanning the gap. The CDR3 is made up of 14 amino acids. This receptor was obtained from a middle-aged man in good health and CMV-seronegative. Sequenced material: PBMCs. The chain uses TRBV19 and TRBJ2-7, with D tentatively TRBD1 (6 bases). CDR3 nucleotides: TGTGCCAGTAGTTCTCAGACAGGTGACTACGAGCAGTACTTC. It codes for CASSSQTGDYEQYF.